The TCR beta chain described here comes from a study of blood T cell repertoires in COVID-19. About the research overall: Sources were T cells, B-cell-depleted T cells, or PBMCs; the material itself was cDNA or gDNA.

The protocol was immunoSEQ multiplex PCR, while the TCRdb copy is restricted to in-frame clones and leaves out a portion. Seen here are a few hundred thousand clones, around 85% observed once, and the top ten hold about 3.6%. Germline CDR1 SQVTM, CDR2 ANQGSEA. The V gene lost 7 bases and the J gene lost 4 bases, with 21 bases spanning the gap. The length of the CDR3 is 15 residues. Specimen: peripheral blood. The V call is TRBV29-1, the J call TRBJ2-3; weak D call: TRBD2 (5 bases). The clonotype originates from a woman aged 18-29 years with acute or convalescent COVID-19. CDR3 in amino acids: CSGAASWFRADTQYF. CDR3 sequence (DNA): TGCAGCGGGGCGGCTAGCTGGTTTAGGGCAGATACGCAGTATTTT.